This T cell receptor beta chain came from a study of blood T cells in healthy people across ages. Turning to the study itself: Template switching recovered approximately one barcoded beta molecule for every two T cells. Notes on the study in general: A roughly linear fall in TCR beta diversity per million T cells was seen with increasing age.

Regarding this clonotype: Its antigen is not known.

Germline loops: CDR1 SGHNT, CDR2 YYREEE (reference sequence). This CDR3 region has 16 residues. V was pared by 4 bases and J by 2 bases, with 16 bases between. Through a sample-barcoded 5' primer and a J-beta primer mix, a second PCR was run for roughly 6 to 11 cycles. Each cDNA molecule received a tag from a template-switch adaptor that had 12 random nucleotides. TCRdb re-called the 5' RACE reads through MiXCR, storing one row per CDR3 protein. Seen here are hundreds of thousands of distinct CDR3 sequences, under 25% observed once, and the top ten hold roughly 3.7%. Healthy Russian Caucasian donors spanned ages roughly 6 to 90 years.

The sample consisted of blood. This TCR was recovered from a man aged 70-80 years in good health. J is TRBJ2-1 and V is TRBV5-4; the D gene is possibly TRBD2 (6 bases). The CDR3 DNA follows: TGTGCCAGCAGCGTGGGACTCGAACCACCCTACAATGAGCAGTTCTTC. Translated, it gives CASSVGLEPPYNEQFF.